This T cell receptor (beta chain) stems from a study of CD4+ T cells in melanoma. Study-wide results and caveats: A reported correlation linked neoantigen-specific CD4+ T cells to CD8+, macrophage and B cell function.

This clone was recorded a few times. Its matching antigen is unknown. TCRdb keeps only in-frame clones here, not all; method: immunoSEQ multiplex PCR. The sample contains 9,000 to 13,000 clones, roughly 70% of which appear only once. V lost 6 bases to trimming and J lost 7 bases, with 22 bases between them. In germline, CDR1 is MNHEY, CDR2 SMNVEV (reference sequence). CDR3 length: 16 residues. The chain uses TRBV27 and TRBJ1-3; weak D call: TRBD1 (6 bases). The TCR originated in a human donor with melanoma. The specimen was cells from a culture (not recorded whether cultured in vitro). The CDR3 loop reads CASRGAGGKNSNTIYF. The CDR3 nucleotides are TGTGCCAGCAGGGGGGCTGGGGGCAAAAACTCGAACACCATATATTTT.